What follows describes a single T cell receptor beta chain. CDR1 and CDR2 from the germline V gene are MNHEY and SMNVEV (reference sequence). The CDR3 has 13 residues. Trimming cost V 4 bases and J 6 bases, with 12 bases left between them. In the study's own analysis: By means of reference gene primer amplification, nucleated cell counts were estimated. Using immunoSEQ multiplex PCR, the repertoire was profiled, and TCRdb retains in-frame clones only, with some absent. That table furnishes V, J and clone size, whereas the DNA furnished D and trimming. This sample has around 22,000 clones, with about 91% found just once. The data originate from a study of blood T cell repertoires in COVID-19. Across the study: COVID-19 samples collected from the United States, Italy and Spain covered acute and convalescent phases. In each case, the material was cDNA or gDNA derived from T cells, B-cell-depleted T cells, or PBMCs.

The chain couples TRBV27 to TRBJ1-2; D is possibly TRBD1 (5 bases). Sequencing used peripheral blood. This receptor was taken from a woman aged 70 to 79 with active COVID-19. As DNA, the CDR3 is TGTGCCAGCAGTTCGATCCAGGGAAATGGCTACACCTTC. Encoded protein: CASSSIQGNGYTF.